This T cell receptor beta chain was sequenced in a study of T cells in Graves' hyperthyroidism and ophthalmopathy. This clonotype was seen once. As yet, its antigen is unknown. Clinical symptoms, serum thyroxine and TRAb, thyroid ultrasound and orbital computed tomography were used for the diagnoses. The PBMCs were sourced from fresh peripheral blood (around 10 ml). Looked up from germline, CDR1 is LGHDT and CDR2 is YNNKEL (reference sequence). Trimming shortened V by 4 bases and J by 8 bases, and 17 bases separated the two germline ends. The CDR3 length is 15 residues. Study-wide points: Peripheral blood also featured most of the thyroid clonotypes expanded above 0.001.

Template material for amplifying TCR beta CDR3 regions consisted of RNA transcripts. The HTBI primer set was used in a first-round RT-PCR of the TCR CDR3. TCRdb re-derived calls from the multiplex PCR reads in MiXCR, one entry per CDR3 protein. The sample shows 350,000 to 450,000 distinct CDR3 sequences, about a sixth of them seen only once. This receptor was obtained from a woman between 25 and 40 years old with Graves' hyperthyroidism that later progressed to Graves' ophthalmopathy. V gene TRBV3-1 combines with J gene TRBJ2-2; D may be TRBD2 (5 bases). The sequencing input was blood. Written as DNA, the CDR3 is TGTGCCAGCAGCCCGGTAGAGGCTAGCAGAGGGGAGCTGTTTTTT. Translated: CASSPVEASRGELFF.